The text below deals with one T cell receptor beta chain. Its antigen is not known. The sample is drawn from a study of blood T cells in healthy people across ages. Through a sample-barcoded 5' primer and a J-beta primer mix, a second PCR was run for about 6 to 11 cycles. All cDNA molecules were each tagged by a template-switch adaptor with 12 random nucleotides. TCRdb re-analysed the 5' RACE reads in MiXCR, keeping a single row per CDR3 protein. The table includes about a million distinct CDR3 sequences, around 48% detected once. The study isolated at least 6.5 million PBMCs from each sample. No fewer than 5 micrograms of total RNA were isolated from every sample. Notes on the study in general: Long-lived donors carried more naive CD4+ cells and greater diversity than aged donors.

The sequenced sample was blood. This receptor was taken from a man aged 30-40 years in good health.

The DNA of the CDR3 is TGTGCCAGCAGTGAAGCTGGGAAGACCTACGAGCAGTACTTC. This codes for CASSEAGKTYEQYF. The J gene is TRBJ2-7, the V gene TRBV2, with D unclear. Deletions cut 0 bases from V and 2 bases from J, with 8 bases between. Per germline, CDR1 SNHLY and CDR2 FYNNEI. CDR3 length: 14 amino acids.